The 15 T cell receptor beta chains presented below share a single source sample, sequenced in a study of shared clonotypes between healthy human individuals. Naive CD8 cells comprised CD45RO-negative, CCR7-positively selected cells, excluding terminally differentiated effector memory CD45RA+ cells. Sequencing used immunoSEQ multiplex PCR; TCRdb keeps in-frame clones, though not all of them. The profile shows 550,000 to 750,000 clones, less than 97% of them singletons. The sequencing input was naive CD8+ T cells sorted from blood. Source of these receptors: a woman aged 25 to 39 in good health.

The V and J genes are TRBV19 and TRBJ2-5, with D uncertain. The CDR3 consists of 15 residues. The germline V and J ends were trimmed by 2 bases and 7 bases, with 17 bases remaining between them. Germline-derived CDR1 and CDR2 are LNHDA and SQIVND (reference sequence). The chain's CDR3 is CASSISGEPPGTQYF. The CDR3 DNA reads TGTGCCAGTAGTATATCTGGGGAACCCCCCGGGACCCAGTACTTC.

The chain couples TRBV28 to TRBJ1-1; 7 bases are a match to TRBD1. The CDR3 contains 14 residues. Germline trimming cut 3 bases from V and 2 bases from J; bases unmatched to any gene: 3. Germline lookup yields CDR1 MDHEN and CDR2 SYDVKM. The chain's CDR3 is CASSLRGPNTEAFF. The CDR3 DNA is TGTGCCAGCAGTTTGAGGGGGCCCAACACTGAAGCTTTCTTT. The full variable domain, completed using reference TRBV28 and TRBJ1-1, is DVKVTQSSRYLVKRTGEKVFLECVQDMDHENMFWYRQDPGLGLRLIYFSYDVKMKEKGDIPEGYSVSREKKERFSLILESASTNQTSMYLCASSLRGPNTEAFFGQGTRLTVV.

CDR3 sequence (DNA): TGTGCCAGCAGCTCCCGGGACGGAGCAAGACTGGAGTACTATGGCTACACCTTC. Protein sequence: CASSSRDGARLEYYGYTF. The chain uses TRBV5-4 and TRBJ1-2, with D perhaps TRBD1 (5 bases). Germline V CDR1 and CDR2: SGHNT, YYREEE (reference sequence). V lost 3 bases and J lost 3, with 24 bases in between. The CDR3 is 18 residues long. Looking up the rest from reference TRBV5-4 and TRBJ1-2 gives the full variable domain: ETGVTQSPTHLIKTRGQQVTLRCSSQSGHNTVSWYQQALGQGPQFIFQYYREEENGRGNFPPRFSGLQFPNYSSELNVNALELDDSALYLCASSSRDGARLEYYGYTFGSGTRLTVV.

The CDR3 bases are TGTGCCAGTAGTGTGACAGGGGGCCCGTACGAGCAGTACTTC. Translated: CASSVTGGPYEQYF. This chain joins TRBV19 and TRBJ2-7; 10 nucleotides align to TRBD1. The CDR3 covers 14 residues. The V segment lost 5 bases and the J segment 4 bases; nucleotides outside the gene matches: 5. The V gene's germline CDR1 is LNHDA and CDR2 SQIVND (reference sequence).

J is TRBJ1-5 and V is TRBV19; D is unclear. The length of the CDR3 is 15 residues. V lost 3 bases, J lost 1 base, and 10 bases lay in between. Germline loops: CDR1 LNHDA, CDR2 SQIVND (reference sequence). Here the CDR3 reads CASSIHRKSNQPQHF. The CDR3 coding sequence is TGTGCCAGTAGTATCCACAGAAAAAGCAATCAGCCCCAGCATTTT.

The gene calls are TRBV19 and TRBJ1-5; D is uncertain. Germline CDR1 and CDR2: LNHDA and SQIVND (reference sequence). CDR3 length: 16 amino acids. V gave up 5 bases and J gave up 0 bases, with 14 bases separating them. The CDR3 DNA is TGTGCCAGTAGTCCAGGACTGAAGATTAGCAATCAGCCCCAGCATTTT. It specifies CASSPGLKISNQPQHF.

DNA for the CDR3: TGTGCCAGCAGTTTGTGGGGACGAGTTGACGAGCAGTACTTC. Translated, it gives CASSLWGRVDEQYF. The chain joins TRBV27 to TRBJ2-7; D may be TRBD1 or TRBD2 (5 bases each). Germline CDR1 MNHEY, CDR2 SMNVEV (reference sequence). The CDR3 sequence is 14 residues long. Trimming removed 3 bases from V and 5 bases from J, with 14 bases in between.

This chain connects TRBV5-4 to TRBJ2-1, with 10 bases identical to TRBD2. The CDR3 has 16 residues. V shed 2 bases, J shed 2 bases, and the junction held 4 bases outside the gene matches. Germline assignment: CDR1 SGHNT and CDR2 YYREEE (reference sequence). CDR3 loop: CASSFLAGGAYNEQFF. The CDR3 DNA reads as TGTGCCAGCAGCTTCTTAGCGGGAGGAGCCTACAATGAGCAGTTCTTC.

CDR3 residues: CASSSASGRSTDTQYF. The CDR3 DNA is TGTGCCAGCAGTAGCGCTAGCGGGAGAAGCACAGATACGCAGTATTTT. The J gene is TRBJ2-3, the V gene TRBV2; 10 nucleotides line up with TRBD2. V was clipped by 5 bases and J by 0 bases; unmatched bases: 5. The CDR3 is 16 amino acids. Germline-derived CDR1 and CDR2 are SNHLY and FYNNEI.

The J gene is TRBJ2-1, the V gene TRBV27, with 9 nucleotides matching TRBD1. Germline V gives CDR1 MNHEY, CDR2 SMNVEV (reference sequence). The V and J ends lost 3 bases and 9 bases, in that order; junction bases with no gene match: 18. The CDR3 is made up of 18 amino acids. CDR3 loop: CASSFNFHRDRDSSEQFF. The CDR3 region has the DNA TGTGCCAGCAGTTTTAATTTCCACCGGGACAGGGATTCCAGTGAGCAGTTCTTC.

The chain recombines TRBV19 with TRBJ2-6, with TRBD2 identical over 13 bases. The CDR3 covers 19 residues. Per germline, CDR1 LNHDA and CDR2 SQIVND (reference sequence). The V segment lost 9 bases and the J segment 0 bases; nucleotides outside the gene matches: 11. The CDR3 DNA sequence: TGTGCCAGCCAAGGACTAGCGGGGGTCGCCGACTCTGGGGCCAACGTCCTGACTTTC. It codes for CASQGLAGVADSGANVLTF.

Turning to this clone: With a much larger clone just one base away, this may be a read error. Other nucleotide sequences from this sample produce the same CDR3. J is TRBJ1-5 and V is TRBV7-9; 8 bases align to TRBD1. There are 15 residues in the CDR3. The V gene end was trimmed by 5 bases and the J gene end by 2 bases; junction bases not matched to a gene: 5. Germline V CDR1 and CDR2: SEHNR, FQNEAQ (reference sequence). CDR3 loop: CASSPQGAGNQPQHF. In nucleotides, the CDR3 is TGTGCCAGCAGCCCCCAGGGGGCCGGCAATCAGCCCCAGCATTTT.

This chain links TRBV11-2 with TRBJ2-5; D unresolved. The end of the DNA aligns better with TRBJ2-7, so the J call may be wrong. CDR1 and CDR2 from the germline V gene are SGHAT and FQNNGV. The CDR3 spans 13 residues. Here the CDR3 reads CASSPLSSYEQYF. CDR3 bases: TGTGCCAGCAGCCCCCTGAGCTCCTACGAGCAGTACTTC.

This clone was seen a single time. This chain links TRBV5-6 with TRBJ2-7; D possibly uses TRBD1 or TRBD2 (5 bases each). CDR3 length: 14 amino acids. Trimming left V 3 bases short and J 1 base short, with 11 bases between. Looked up from germline, CDR1 is SGHDT and CDR2 is YYEEEE. The CDR3 reads CASSYRTDSYEQYF. CDR3 bases: TGTGCCAGCAGCTACAGGACTGATTCCTACGAGCAGTACTTC. The full variable domain, in which reference TRBV5-6 and TRBJ2-7 provide the parts outside the CDR3, is DAGVTQSPTHLIKTRGQQVTLRCSPKSGHDTVSWYQQALGQGPQFIFQYYEEEERQRGNFPDRFSGHQFPNYSSELNVNALLLGDSALYLCASSYRTDSYEQYFGPGTRLTVT.

V usage is TRBV27 and J usage is TRBJ1-2; 12 positions agree with TRBD1. The CDR3 covers 18 residues. The germline gives CDR1 MNHEY, CDR2 SMNVEV (reference sequence). With 4 bases clipped from V and 4 bases from J, the junction kept 13 bases outside the gene matches. The CDR3 DNA is TGTGCCAGCAGTTCCGACTGGGACAGGGGGCTCTTGAGCTATGGCTACACCTTC. Its translation: CASSSDWDRGLLSYGYTF.